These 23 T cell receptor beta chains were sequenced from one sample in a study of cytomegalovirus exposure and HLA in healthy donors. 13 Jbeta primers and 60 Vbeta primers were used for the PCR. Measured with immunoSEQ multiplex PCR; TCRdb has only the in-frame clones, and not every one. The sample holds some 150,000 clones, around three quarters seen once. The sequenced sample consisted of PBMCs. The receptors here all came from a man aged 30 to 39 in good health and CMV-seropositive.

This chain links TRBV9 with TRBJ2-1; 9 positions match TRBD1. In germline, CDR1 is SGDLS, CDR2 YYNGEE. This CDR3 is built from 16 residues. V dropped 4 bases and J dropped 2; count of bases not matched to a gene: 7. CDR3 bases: TGTGCCAGCAGCTTGTGGACAGGGGAAGCCTACAATGAGCAGTTCTTC. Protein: CASSLWTGEAYNEQFF.

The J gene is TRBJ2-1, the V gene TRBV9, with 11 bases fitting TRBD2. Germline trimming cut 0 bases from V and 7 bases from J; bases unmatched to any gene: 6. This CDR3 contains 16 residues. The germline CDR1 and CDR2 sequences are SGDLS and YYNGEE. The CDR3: CASSVGILAGGNEQFF. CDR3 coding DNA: TGTGCCAGCAGCGTAGGGATATTAGCGGGGGGGAATGAGCAGTTCTTC. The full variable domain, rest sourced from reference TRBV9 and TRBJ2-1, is DSGVTQTPKHLITATGQRVTLRCSPRSGDLSVYWYQQSLDQGLQFLIQYYNGEERAKGNILERFSAQQFPDLHSELNLSSLELGDSALYFCASSVGILAGGNEQFFGPGTRLTVL.

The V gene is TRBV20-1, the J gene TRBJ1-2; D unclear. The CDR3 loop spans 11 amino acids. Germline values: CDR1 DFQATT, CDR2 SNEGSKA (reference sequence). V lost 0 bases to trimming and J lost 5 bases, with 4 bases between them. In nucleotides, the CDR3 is TGCAGTGCTAGAGATTCGTATGGCTACACCTTC. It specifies CSARDSYGYTF.

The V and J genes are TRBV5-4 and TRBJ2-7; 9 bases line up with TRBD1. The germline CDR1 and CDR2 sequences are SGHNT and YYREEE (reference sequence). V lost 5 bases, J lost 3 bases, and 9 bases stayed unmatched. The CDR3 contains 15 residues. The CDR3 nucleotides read TGTGCCAGCAGACCGGACAGGGGAGGAATCTACGAGCAGTACTTC. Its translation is CASRPDRGGIYEQYF.

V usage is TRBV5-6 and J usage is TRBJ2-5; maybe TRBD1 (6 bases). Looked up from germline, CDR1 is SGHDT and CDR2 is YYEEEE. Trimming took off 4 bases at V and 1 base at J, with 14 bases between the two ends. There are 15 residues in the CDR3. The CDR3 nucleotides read TGTGCCAGCAGCAACAGGGTTCAGAGCCAAGAGACCCAGTACTTC. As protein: CASSNRVQSQETQYF.

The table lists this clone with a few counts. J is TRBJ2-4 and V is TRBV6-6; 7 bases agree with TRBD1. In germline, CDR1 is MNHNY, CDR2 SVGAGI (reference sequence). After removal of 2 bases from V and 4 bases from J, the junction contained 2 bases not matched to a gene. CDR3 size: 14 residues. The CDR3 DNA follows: TGTGCCAGCAGTTACCGGGACAGAAAAAACATTCAGTACTTC. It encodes CASSYRDRKNIQYF.

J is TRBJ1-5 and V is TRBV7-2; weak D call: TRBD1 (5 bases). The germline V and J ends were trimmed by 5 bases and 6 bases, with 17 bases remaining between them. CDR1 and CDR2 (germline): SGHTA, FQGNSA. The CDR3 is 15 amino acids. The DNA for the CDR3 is TGTGCCAGCAGCCCGTCCACCGGGGGTGCTCAGCCCCAGCATTTT. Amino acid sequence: CASSPSTGGAQPQHF.

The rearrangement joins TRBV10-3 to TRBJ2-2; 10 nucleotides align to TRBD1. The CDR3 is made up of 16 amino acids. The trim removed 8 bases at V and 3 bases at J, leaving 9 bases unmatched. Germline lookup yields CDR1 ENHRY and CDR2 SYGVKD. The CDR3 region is CAIGRSGTGDTGELFF. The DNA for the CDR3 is TGTGCCATCGGTCGATCCGGGACAGGGGACACCGGGGAGCTGTTTTTT.

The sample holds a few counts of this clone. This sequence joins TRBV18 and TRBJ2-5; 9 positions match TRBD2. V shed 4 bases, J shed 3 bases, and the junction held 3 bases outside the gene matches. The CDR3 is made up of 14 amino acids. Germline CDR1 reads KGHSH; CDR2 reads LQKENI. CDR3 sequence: CASSLTSGEETQYF. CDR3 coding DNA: TGTGCCAGCTCACTGACTAGCGGCGAAGAGACCCAGTACTTC.

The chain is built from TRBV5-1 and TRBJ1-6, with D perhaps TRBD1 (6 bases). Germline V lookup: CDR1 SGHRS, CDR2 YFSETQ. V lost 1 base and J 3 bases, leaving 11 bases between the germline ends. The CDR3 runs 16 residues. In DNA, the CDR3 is TGCGCCAGCAGCTTGAAAATACAGGGCTATAATTCACCCCTCCACTTT. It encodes CASSLKIQGYNSPLHF.

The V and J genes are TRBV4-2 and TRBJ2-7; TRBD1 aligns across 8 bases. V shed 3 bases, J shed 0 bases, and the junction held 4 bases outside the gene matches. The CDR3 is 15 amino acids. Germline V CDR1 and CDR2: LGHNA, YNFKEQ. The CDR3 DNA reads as TGTGCCAGCAGCCATTATGGACAGGGCTCCTACGAGCAGTACTTC. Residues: CASSHYGQGSYEQYF.

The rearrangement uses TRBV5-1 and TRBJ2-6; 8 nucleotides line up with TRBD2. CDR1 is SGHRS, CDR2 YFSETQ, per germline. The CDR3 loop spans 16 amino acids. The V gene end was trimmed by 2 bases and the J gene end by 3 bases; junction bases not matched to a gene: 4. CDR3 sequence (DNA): TGCGCCAGCAGCTTCCAAAGCGGGGGTGGGGCCAACGTCCTGACTTTC. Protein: CASSFQSGGGANVLTF.

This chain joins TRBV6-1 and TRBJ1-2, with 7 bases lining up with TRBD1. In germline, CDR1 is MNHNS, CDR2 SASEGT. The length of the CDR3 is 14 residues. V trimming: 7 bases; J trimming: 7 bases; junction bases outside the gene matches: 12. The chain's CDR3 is CASTQTGTVGGYTF. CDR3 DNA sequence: TGTGCCAGCACCCAGACCGGGACAGTTGGTGGCTACACCTTC.

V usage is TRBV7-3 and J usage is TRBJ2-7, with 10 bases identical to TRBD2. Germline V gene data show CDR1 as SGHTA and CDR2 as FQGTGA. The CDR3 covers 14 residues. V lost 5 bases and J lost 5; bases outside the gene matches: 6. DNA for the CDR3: TGTGCCAGCAGCCGGAGCGGGGGGGCCGACGAGCAGTACTTC. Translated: CASSRSGGADEQYF.

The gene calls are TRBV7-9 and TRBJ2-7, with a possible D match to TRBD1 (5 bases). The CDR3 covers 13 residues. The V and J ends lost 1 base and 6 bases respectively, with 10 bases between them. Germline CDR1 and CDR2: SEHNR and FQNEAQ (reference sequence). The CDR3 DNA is TGTGCCAGCAGCTTAGTCGCTGACAGCGAGCAGTACTTC. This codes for CASSLVADSEQYF.

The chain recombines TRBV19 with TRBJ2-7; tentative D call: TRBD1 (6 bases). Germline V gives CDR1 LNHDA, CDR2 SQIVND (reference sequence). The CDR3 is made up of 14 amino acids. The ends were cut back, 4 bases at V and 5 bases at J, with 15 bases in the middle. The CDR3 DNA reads TGTGCCAGTAGTAAAAACAGGGATCTCGACGAGCAGTACTTC. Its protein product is CASSKNRDLDEQYF.

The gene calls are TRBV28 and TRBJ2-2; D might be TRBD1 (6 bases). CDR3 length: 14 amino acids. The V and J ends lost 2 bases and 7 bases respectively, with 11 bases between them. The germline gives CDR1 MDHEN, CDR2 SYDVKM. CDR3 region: CASSLGGWDGELFF. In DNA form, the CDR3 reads TGTGCCAGCAGTTTAGGGGGCTGGGACGGGGAGCTGTTTTTT.

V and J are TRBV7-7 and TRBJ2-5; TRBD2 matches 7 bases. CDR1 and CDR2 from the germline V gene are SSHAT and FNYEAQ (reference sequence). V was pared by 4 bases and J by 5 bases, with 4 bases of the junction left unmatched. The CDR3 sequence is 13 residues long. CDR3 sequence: CASSSGGRETQYF. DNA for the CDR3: TGTGCCAGCAGCTCCGGGGGGAGGGAGACCCAGTACTTC.

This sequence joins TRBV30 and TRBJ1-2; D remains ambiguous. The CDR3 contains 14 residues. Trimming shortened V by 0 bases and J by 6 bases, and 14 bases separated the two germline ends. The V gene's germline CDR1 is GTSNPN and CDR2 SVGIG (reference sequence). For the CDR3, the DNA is TGTGCCTGGAGTGTGGGCAGCCTAACGCATGGCTACACCTTC. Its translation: CAWSVGSLTHGYTF.

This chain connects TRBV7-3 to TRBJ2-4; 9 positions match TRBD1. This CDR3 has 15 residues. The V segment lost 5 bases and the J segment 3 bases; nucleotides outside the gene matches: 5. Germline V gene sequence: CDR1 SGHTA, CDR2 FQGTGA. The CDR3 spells CASSGGQGNKNIQYF. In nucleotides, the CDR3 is TGTGCCAGCAGCGGGGGACAGGGAAACAAAAACATTCAGTACTTC.

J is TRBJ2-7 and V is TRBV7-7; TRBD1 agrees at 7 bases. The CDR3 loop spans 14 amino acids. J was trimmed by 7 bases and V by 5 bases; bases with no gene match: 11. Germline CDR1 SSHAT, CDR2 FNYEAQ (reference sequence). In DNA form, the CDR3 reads TGTGCCAGCAGCAAGGACAGGTTTGGGGGAGAGCAGTACTTC. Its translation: CASSKDRFGGEQYF.

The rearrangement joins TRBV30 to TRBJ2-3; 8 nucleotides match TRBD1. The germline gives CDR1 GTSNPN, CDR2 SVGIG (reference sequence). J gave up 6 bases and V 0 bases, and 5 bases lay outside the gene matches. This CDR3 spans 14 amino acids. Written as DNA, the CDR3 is TGTGCCTGGAGTGTTGGACAGGGAATTGATACGCAGTATTTT. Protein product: CAWSVGQGIDTQYF.

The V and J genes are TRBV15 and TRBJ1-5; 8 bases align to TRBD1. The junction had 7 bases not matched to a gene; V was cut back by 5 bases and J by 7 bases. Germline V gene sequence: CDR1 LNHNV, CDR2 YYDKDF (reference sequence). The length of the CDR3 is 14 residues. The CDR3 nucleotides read TGTGCCACCAGCGAAGGACAGGGCGGACAGCCCCAGCATTTT. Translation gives CATSEGQGGQPQHF.